There are a few counts of the clone carrying this T cell receptor beta chain. The entry originates in a study of blood T cell repertoires in COVID-19. About the research overall: The United States, Italy and Spain provided the acute and convalescent COVID-19 samples. T cells, B-cell-depleted T cells, or PBMCs provided the cDNA or gDNA that served as material.

The authors' processing: For nucleated cells, counts were estimated from reference gene primer amplification. Using immunoSEQ multiplex PCR, the repertoire was profiled, and TCRdb retains in-frame clones only, with some absent. The DNA was the basis for D and trimming; V, J and clone size are from that table. The sample lists 200,000 to 250,000 clones; more than 75% were seen once. V was clipped by 6 bases and J by 2 bases, with 14 bases between them. The V gene's germline CDR1 is MNHEY and CDR2 SVGAGI. This CDR3 comprises 15 residues. Sequencing used peripheral blood. The chain joins TRBV6-5 to TRBJ1-5; tentative D call: TRBD1 (5 bases). The TCR originated in a woman in her twenties or thirties who had recovered from COVID-19. The CDR3 is CASSSSGFGNQPQHF. CDR3 DNA: TGTGCCAGCAGCTCATCAGGGTTTGGCAATCAGCCCCAGCATTTT.